Listed below are T cell receptor beta chains from one sample, sequenced in a study of control samples from healthy donors and cancer patients. Profiled with immunoSEQ multiplex PCR; TCRdb holds only in-frame clones, not every one. With under 200,000 clones in the sample, the ten largest clones hold less than 2.5%. The sequenced sample was blood. Every receptor here comes from a woman aged 30 to 39 in good health. Each CDR3 is given with its conserved first and last residue. D genes are given only for firm matches.

D gene	V gene	J gene	CDR3 protein	CDR3 DNA
TRBD1	TRBV14	TRBJ1-4	CASSPDRGMVGMNEKLFF	TGTGCCAGCAGCCCGGACAGGGGAATGGTGGGAATGAATGAAAAACTGTTTTTT
TRBD1	TRBV6-5	TRBJ1-1	CASSSEGASNEAFF	TGTGCCAGCAGTTCCGAGGGGGCCTCCAATGAAGCTTTCTTT
TRBD2	TRBV4-3	TRBJ2-7	CASSHPGLAGSGEQYF	TGCGCCAGCAGCCACCCTGGACTAGCGGGATCTGGCGAGCAGTACTTC
TRBD1	TRBV28	TRBJ1-6	CASSFARQGFSPLHF	TGTGCCAGCAGTTTTGCTAGACAGGGCTTTTCACCCCTCCACTTT
.	TRBV2	TRBJ2-3	CASSEGQGSDTQYF	TGTGCCAGTTCTGAGGGGCAGGGGTCAGATACGCAGTATTTT
.	TRBV28	TRBJ1-1	CASSRWTVPTNTEAFF	TGTGCCAGCAGTCGATGGACAGTTCCCACGAACACTGAAGCTTTCTTT
TRBD1	TRBV15	TRBJ1-1	CATSRGGRGTEAFF	TGTGCCACCAGCAGAGGCGGCAGGGGGACTGAAGCTTTCTTT
.	TRBV2	TRBJ1-1	CASSEAGVRGMRTEAFF	TGTGCCAGCAGTGAAGCCGGCGTTCGTGGGATGCGCACTGAAGCTTTCTTT
.	TRBV4-3	TRBJ1-5	CASSQDSGDNQPQHF	TGCGCCAGCAGCCAAGACTCAGGGGATAATCAGCCCCAGCATTTT
.	TRBV7-6	TRBJ1-1	CASSLGGTLNTEAFF	TGTGCCAGCAGCTTAGGTGGGACCCTGAACACTGAAGCTTTCTTT
.	TRBV7-9	TRBJ2-3	CASSHPADTQYF	TGTGCCAGCAGCCATCCCGCAGATACGCAGTATTTT
.	TRBV6-5	TRBJ2-3	CASTEGGLGTDTQYF	TGTGCCAGCACCGAAGGGGGACTTGGCACAGATACGCAGTATTTT
TRBD1	TRBV7-6	TRBJ2-7	CASSLTGGFFHEQYF	TGTGCCAGCAGCTTAACAGGGGGTTTTTTCCACGAGCAGTACTTC
.	TRBV18	TRBJ1-4	CASSPLGAIANEKLFF	TGTGCCAGCTCACCACTGGGGGCTATCGCTAATGAAAAACTGTTTTTT
.	TRBV6-6	TRBJ2-2	CASFTGGAGGELFF	TGTGCCAGCTTTACTGGGGGCGCGGGCGGGGAGCTGTTTTTT
.	TRBV28	TRBJ1-2	CASSQIQGVHGYTF	TGTGCCAGCAGTCAAATACAGGGTGTTCATGGCTACACCTTC
.	TRBV6-1	TRBJ2-3	CASSEFPTGANTDTQYF	TGTGCCAGCAGTGAGTTCCCCACGGGGGCAAACACAGATACGCAGTATTTT
.	TRBV6-2/TRBV6-3	TRBJ1-1	CASSYSNKGTNTEAFF	TGTGCCAGCAGTTACTCGAATAAGGGCACGAACACTGAAGCTTTCTTT
TRBD1	TRBV5-1	TRBJ2-7	CASRPDRDNYEQYF	TGCGCCAGCAGGCCTGACAGGGATAACTACGAGCAGTACTTC
TRBD1	TRBV6-5	TRBJ1-6	CAGRTGISPLHF	TGTGCCGGACGGACAGGGATTTCACCCCTCCACTTT
.	TRBV3-1/TRBV3-2	TRBJ2-1	CASSRSKESSEQFF	TGTGCCAGCAGCCGATCGAAGGAGTCCAGTGAGCAGTTCTTC
.	TRBV28	TRBJ1-1	CASSLYRVIEAFF	TGTGCCAGCAGTTTATACAGGGTAATTGAAGCTTTCTTT
.	TRBV7-9	TRBJ1-3	CASSLGGNTIYF	TGTGCCAGCAGCTTAGGTGGAAACACCATATATTTT
.	TRBV2	TRBJ1-1	CASSERGGYTEAFF	TGTGCCAGCAGTGAAAGGGGGGGATACACTGAAGCTTTCTTT
.	TRBV10-1	TRBJ1-1	CASSQPNTEAFF	TGCGCCAGCTCCCAACCTAACACTGAAGCTTTCTTT
.	TRBV6-5	TRBJ1-1	CASSWGDTEAFF	TGTGCCAGCAGTTGGGGGGACACTGAAGCTTTCTTT
TRBD2	TRBV5-5	TRBJ2-3	CASSQLVLAGLTDTQYF	TGTGCCAGCAGCCAATTGGTCCTAGCGGGGCTTACAGATACGCAGTATTTT
.	TRBV2	TRBJ2-5	CASSETRDNQETQYF	TGTGCCAGCAGTGAAACCAGGGACAACCAAGAGACCCAGTACTTC
.	TRBV19	TRBJ1-2	CATFTRDRRYGYTF	TGTGCCACCTTTACCCGGGACCGACGATATGGCTACACCTTC
TRBD1	TRBV28	TRBJ2-7	CASSLGTAYEQYF	TGTGCCAGCAGTTTGGGGACAGCCTACGAGCAGTACTTC
.	TRBV4-1	TRBJ2-7	CASSQGSISYEQYF	TGCGCCAGCAGCCAGGGATCCATATCCTACGAGCAGTACTTC
.	TRBV28	TRBJ1-2	CASSLRGLGGYTF	TGTGCCAGTTCACTCCGGGGCTTGGGAGGCTACACCTTC
.	TRBV7-3	TRBJ2-3	CASSLSQGRDTQYF	TGTGCCAGCAGCTTAAGTCAGGGGCGAGATACGCAGTATTTT
.	TRBV6-5	TRBJ1-5	CASSYRQGGQPQHF	TGTGCCAGCAGTTATAGGCAGGGTGGACAGCCCCAGCATTTT
.	TRBV24-1	TRBJ2-3	CATSALGQAVGDTQYF	TGTGCCACCAGTGCCTTGGGGCAGGCGGTGGGAGATACGCAGTATTTT
.	TRBV18	TRBJ2-7	CASSPPGRSYEQYF	TGTGCCAGCTCACCCCCGGGACGGTCCTACGAGCAGTACTTC
TRBD1	TRBV11-2	TRBJ1-1	CASSPGQAAFF	TGTGCCAGCAGCCCGGGACAGGCGGCTTTCTTT
.	TRBV3-1/TRBV3-2	TRBJ1-2	CASSHGGRPGYTF	TGTGCCAGCAGCCACGGGGGGCGGCCTGGCTACACCTTC
TRBD1	TRBV5-1	TRBJ1-6	CASSLAGQGNSPLHF	TGCGCCAGCAGCTTGGCCGGACAGGGGAATTCACCCCTCCACTTT
.	TRBV21-1	TRBJ2-7	CASTPGTESSYEQYF	TGTGCCAGCACTCCCGGGACAGAGAGCTCCTACGAGCAGTACTTC
TRBD1	TRBV5-1	TRBJ1-2	CASSLRDRDGYTF	TGCGCCAGCAGCCTTCGGGACAGGGATGGCTACACCTTC
.	TRBV24-1	TRBJ1-5	CATSEGLKPQHF	TGTGCCACCAGTGAGGGCCTTAAGCCCCAGCATTTT
.	TRBV2	TRBJ1-2	CASSARYGYGYTF	TGTGCCAGCAGTGCCCGCTATGGGTATGGCTACACCTTC
.	TRBV6-5	TRBJ1-1	CASTPGQTNTEAFF	TGTGCCAGCACCCCCGGACAGACGAACACTGAAGCTTTCTTT
.	TRBV5-1	TRBJ2-7	CASSLSVFVEQYF	TGCGCCAGCAGCTTGTCCGTTTTTGTGGAGCAGTACTTC
.	TRBV30	TRBJ2-5	CAWKGWGETQYF	TGTGCCTGGAAGGGCTGGGGGGAGACCCAGTACTTC